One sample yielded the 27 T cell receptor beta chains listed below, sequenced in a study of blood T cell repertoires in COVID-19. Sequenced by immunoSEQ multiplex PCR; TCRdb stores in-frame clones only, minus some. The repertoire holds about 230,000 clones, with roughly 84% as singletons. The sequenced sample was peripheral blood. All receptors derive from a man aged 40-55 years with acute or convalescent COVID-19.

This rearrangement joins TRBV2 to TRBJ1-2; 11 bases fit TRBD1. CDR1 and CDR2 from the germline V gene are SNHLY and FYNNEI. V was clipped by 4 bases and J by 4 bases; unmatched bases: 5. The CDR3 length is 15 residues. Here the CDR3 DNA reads TGTGCCAGCAGTGCGGACAGGGGGCTTAGCTATGGCTACACCTTC. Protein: CASSADRGLSYGYTF.

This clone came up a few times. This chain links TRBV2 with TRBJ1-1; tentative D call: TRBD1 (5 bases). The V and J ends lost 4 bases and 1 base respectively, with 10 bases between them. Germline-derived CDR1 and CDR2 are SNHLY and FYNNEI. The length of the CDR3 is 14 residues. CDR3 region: CASSVKGSNTEAFF. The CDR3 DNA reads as TGTGCCAGCAGTGTCAAGGGGTCGAACACTGAAGCTTTCTTT.

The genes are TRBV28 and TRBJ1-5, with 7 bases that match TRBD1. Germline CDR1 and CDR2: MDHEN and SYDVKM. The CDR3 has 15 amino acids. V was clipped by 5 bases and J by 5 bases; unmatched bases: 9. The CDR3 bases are TGTGCCAGCAGTCCGATTGACAGGGTGGATCAGCCCCAGCATTTT. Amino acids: CASSPIDRVDQPQHF.

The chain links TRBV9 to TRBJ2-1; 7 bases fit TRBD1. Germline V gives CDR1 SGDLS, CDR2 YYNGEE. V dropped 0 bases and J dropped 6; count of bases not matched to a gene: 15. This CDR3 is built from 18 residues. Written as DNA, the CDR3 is TGTGCCAGCAGCGTAGATTCAGGGGGACCCTATGGCGCCAATGAGCAGTTCTTC. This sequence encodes CASSVDSGGPYGANEQFF.

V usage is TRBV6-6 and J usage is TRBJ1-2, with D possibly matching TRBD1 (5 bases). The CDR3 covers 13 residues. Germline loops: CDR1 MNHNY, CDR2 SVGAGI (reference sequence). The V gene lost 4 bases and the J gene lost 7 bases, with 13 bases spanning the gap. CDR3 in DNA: TGTGCCAGCAGTTTAGTAAGGGGCTCTGGCTACACCTTC. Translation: CASSLVRGSGYTF.

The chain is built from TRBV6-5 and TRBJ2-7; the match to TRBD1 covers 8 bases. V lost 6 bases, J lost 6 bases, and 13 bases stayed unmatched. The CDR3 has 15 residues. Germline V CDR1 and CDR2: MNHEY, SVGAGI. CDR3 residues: CASRNGQGLALEQYF. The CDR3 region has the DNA TGTGCCAGCAGGAACGGACAGGGCCTCGCTCTCGAGCAGTACTTC.

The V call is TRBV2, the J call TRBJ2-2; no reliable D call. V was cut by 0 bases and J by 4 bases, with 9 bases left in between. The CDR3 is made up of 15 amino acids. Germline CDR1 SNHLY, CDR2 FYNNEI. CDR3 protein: CASSEAGRVTGELFF. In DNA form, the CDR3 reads TGTGCCAGCAGTGAAGCGGGCAGAGTCACCGGGGAGCTGTTTTTT.

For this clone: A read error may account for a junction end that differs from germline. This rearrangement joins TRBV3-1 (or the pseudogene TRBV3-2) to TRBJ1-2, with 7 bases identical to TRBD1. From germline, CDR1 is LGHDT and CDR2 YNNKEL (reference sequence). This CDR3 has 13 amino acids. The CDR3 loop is CASSLKEGAVVYF. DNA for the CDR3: TGTGCCAGCAGCCTCAAAGAGGGGGCCGTCGTCTACTTC.

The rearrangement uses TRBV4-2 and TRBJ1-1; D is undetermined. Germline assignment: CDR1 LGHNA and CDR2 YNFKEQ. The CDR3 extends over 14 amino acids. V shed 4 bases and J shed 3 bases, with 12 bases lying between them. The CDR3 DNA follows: TGTGCCAGCAGCCTGGGTATGGGCGACACTGAAGCTTTCTTT. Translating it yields CASSLGMGDTEAFF.

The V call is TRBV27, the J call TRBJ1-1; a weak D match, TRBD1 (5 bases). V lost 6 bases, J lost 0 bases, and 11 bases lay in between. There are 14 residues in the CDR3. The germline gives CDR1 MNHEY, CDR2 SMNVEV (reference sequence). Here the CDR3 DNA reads TGTGCCAGCAGGAACAGGTTCATGAACACTGAAGCTTTCTTT. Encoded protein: CASRNRFMNTEAFF.

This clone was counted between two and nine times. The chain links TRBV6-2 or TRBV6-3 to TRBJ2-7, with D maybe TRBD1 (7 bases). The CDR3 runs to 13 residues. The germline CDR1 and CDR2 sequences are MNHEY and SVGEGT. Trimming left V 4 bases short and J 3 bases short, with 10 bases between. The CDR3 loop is CASSFRGDYEQYF. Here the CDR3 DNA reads TGTGCCAGCAGTTTCAGGGGGGACTACGAGCAGTACTTC.

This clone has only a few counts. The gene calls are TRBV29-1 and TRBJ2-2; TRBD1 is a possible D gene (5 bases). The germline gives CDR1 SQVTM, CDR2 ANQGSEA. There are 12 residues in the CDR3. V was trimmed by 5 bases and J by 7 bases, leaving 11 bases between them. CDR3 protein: CSVSSGYGELFF. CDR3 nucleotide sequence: TGCAGCGTTTCATCAGGGTACGGGGAGCTGTTTTTT.

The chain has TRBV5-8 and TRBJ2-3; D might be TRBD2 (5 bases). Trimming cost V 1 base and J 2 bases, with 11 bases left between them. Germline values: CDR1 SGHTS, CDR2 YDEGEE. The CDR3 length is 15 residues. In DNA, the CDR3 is TGTGCCAGCAGCTTGTGGTCGGGGTCCACAGATACGCAGTATTTT. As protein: CASSLWSGSTDTQYF.

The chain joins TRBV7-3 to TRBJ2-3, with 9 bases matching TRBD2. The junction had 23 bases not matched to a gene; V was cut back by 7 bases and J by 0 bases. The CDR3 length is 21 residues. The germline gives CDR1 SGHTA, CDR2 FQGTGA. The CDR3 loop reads CASTLRGGDTEPYTSTDTQYF. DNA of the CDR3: TGTGCCAGCACCCTCCGCGGGGGGGACACCGAACCCTATACTAGCACAGATACGCAGTATTTT.

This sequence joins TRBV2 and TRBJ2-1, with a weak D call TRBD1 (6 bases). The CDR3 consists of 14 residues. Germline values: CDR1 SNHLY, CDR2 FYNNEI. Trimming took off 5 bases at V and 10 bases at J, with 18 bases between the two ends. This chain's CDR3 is CASSRDNPRGEQFF. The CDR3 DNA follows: TGTGCCAGCAGTCGGGACAATCCTAGAGGGGAGCAGTTCTTC.

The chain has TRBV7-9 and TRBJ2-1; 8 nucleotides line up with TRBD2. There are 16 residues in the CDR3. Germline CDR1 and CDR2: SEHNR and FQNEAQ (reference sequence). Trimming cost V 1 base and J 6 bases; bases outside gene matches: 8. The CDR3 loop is CASSLGRGAASNEQFF. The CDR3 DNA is TGTGCCAGCAGCTTAGGGCGGGGGGCCGCCTCCAATGAGCAGTTCTTC. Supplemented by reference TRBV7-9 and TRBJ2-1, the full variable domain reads DTGVSQNPRHKITKRGQNVTFRCDPISEHNRLYWYRQTLGQGPEFLTYFQNEAQLEKSRLLSDRFSAERPKGSFSTLEIQRTEQGDSAMYLCASSLGRGAASNEQFFGPGTRLTVL.

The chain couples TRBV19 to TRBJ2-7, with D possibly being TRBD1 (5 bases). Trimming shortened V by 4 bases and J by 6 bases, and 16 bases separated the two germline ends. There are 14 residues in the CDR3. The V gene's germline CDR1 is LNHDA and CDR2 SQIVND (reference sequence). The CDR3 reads CASSTTRASAEQYF. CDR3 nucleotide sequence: TGTGCCAGTAGTACCACCAGGGCGTCCGCCGAGCAGTACTTC.

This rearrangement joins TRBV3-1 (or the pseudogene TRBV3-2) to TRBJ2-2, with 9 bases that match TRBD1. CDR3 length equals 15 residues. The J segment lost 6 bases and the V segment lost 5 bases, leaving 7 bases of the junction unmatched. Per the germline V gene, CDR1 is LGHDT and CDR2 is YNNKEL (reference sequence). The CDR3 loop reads CASSIRQGESGELFF. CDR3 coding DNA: TGTGCCAGCAGCATACGACAGGGGGAGTCCGGGGAGCTGTTTTTT.

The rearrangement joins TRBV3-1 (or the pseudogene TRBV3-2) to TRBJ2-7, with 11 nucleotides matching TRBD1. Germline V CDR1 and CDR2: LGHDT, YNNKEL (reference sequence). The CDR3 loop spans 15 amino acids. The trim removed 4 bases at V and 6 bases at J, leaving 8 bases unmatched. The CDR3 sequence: CASSPIRGQGVEQYF. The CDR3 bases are TGTGCCAGCAGCCCTATCCGGGGACAGGGGGTCGAGCAGTACTTC.

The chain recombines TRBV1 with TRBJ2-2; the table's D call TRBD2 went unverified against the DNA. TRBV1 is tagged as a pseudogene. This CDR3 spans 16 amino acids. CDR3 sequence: CTSSLRAGSNTGELFF. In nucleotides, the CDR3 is TGCACCAGCAGCCTTCGTGCGGGGTCGAACACCGGGGAGCTGTTTTTT.

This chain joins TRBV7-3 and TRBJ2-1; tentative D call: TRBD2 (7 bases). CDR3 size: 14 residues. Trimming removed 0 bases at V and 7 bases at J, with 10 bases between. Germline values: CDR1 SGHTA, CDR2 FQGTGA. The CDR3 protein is CASSLTRGGNEQFF. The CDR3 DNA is TGTGCCAGCAGCTTAACGAGGGGGGGAAATGAGCAGTTCTTC.

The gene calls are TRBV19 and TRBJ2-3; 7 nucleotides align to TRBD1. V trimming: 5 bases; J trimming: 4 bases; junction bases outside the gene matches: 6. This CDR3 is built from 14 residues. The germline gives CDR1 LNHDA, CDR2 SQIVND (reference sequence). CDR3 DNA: TGTGCCAGTAGTCAAGACAGGGCTGCAGATACGCAGTATTTT. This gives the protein CASSQDRAADTQYF.

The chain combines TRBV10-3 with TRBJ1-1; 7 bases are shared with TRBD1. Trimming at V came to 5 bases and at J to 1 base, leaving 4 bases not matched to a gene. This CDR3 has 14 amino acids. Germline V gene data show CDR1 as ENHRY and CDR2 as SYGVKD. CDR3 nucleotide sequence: TGTGCCATCAGTCAGGGACAGACGAACACTGAAGCTTTCTTT. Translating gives CAISQGQTNTEAFF.

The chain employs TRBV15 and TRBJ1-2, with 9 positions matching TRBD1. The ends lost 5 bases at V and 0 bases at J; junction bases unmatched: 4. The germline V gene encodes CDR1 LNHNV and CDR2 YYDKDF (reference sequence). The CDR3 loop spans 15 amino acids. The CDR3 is CATSGGTGPNYGYTF. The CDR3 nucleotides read TGTGCCACCAGCGGGGGGACAGGGCCTAACTATGGCTACACCTTC.

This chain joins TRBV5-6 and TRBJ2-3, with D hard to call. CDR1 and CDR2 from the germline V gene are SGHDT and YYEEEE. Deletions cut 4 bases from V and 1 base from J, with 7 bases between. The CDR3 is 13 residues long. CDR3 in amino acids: CASSPLRTDTQYF. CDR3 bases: TGTGCCAGCAGCCCACTTCGCACAGATACGCAGTATTTT.

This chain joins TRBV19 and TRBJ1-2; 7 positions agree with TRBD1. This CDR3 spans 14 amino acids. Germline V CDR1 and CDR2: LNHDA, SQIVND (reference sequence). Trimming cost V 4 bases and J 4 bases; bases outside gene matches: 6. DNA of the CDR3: TGTGCCAGTAGTACGAACAGGGGCGGCTATGGCTACACCTTC. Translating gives CASSTNRGGYGYTF.

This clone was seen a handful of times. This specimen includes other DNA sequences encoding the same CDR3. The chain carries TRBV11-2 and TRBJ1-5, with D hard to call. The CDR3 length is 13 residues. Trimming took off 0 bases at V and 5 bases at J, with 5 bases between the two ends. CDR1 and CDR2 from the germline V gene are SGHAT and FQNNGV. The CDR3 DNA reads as TGTGCCAGCAGCTTAGATCGGGATCAGCCCCAGCATTTT. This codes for CASSLDRDQPQHF.